The present T cell receptor (beta chain) was sequenced within a study of CXCR3 chemokines and chemotherapy response in bladder cancer (dated by TCRdb to between 2021 and 2024). For the study in its entirety: The study examined whether intratumoral CXCR3 chemokine system activity predicted chemotherapy response in human bladder cancer.

The library relied on PCR. Sequencing took place on an Illumina HiSeq 2500. In-frame beta chains were kept once TCRdb had trimmed the public reads at Q25 with fastp and called clones with MiXCR. Records with the same CDR3 protein are collapsed into one entry carrying the most frequent genes and DNA. For this sample the table gives around 1,400 distinct CDR3 sequences, of which nearly 6% were detected only once. In total, the top ten clones hold 16% of the sample. In this sample, this clonotype turned up many times. There is no known antigen for this receptor. One base away there is no much larger clone; base qualities are not given. The CDR3 goes from the cysteine to the phenylalanine over 17 residues. The CDR3 DNA has 51 bases and is translated from base 1. V drops 6 bases and J drops 3 bases, leaving 21 bases in between. CDR1 MDHEN and CDR2 SYDVKM were looked up in the germline V gene.

The receptor was isolated from a human donor with bladder cancer that responded to neoadjuvant chemotherapy. The V and J genes are TRBV28 and TRBJ1-5; the D gene is possibly TRBD1, with 5 bases matching. Sampling was conducted from a patient whose treatment included neoadjuvant chemotherapy. The CDR3 has the sequence CASRGTRDGYYNQPQHF. Read as DNA, the sequence is TGTGCCAGCAGAGGAACCCGGGACGGATATTACAATCAGCCCCAGCATTTT.